The following is a T cell receptor (beta chain) sequence with its context. Its antigen is unknown. Base qualities are not recorded, but no much larger clone differs from it by a single base. Library preparation used the immunoSEQ multiplex PCR assay. TCRdb provides this immuneACCESS table in a form limited to in-frame rearrangements. Some clones are lacking; in checked studies, under half of them reflect an unresolved V gene, and why the rest are absent is not known. The sample includes around 170,000 clones, with 88% observed a single time. The top ten clones comprise approximately 4.9% of the sample. The CDR3 measures 12 amino acids from cysteine to phenylalanine. Of the read, only the CDR3 DNA is kept; its 36 bases are in frame from base 1. According to the germline V gene (reference sequence), CDR1 reads SEHNR and CDR2 reads FQNEAQ. The V and J ends are trimmed by 5 bases and 8 bases, leaving 12 bases between them.

The entry originates in a study of control samples from healthy donors and cancer patients (dated by TCRdb to the early 2020s). Sample: blood. This chain is built from TRBV7-9 and TRBJ1-1; too little of a D gene remains to name it. The receptor comes from a woman in her 30s in good health. CDR3 sequence: CASSPGRLEAFF. In nucleotide form, the sequence is TGTGCCAGCAGCCCAGGACGGCTAGAAGCTTTCTTT.